This T cell receptor beta chain was captured by sequencing in a study of technical replicates of blood from several donors. Profiling relied on immunoSEQ multiplex PCR, and the TCRdb table lists in-frame clones only, not all of them. This sample has 62,000 or so clones, with approximately 86% found just once. CDR3 length: 12 amino acids. Trimming left V 4 bases short and J 6 bases short, with 9 bases between. Germline V gives CDR1 PRHDT, CDR2 FYEKMQ (reference sequence). The source material was PBMCs. The rearrangement links TRBV13 to TRBJ1-2, with a tentative D call TRBD1 (6 bases). The clonotype originates from a human donor in good health. Some clones in this sample may be carry-over from other donors' samples. In nucleotides, the CDR3 is TGTGCCAGCAGCTCACAGGGCCATGGCTACACCTTC. Encoded protein: CASSSQGHGYTF.